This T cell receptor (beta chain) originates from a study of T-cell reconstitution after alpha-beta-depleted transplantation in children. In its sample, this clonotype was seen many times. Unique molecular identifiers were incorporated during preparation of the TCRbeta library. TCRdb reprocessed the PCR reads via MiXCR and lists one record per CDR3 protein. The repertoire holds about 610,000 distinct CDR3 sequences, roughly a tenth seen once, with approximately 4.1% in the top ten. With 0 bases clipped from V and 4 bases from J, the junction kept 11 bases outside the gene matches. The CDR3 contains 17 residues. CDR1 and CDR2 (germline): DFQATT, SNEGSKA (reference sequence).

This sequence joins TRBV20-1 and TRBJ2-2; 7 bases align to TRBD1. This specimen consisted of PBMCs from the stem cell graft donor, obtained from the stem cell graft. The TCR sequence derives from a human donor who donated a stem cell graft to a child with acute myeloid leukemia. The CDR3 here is CSARDFSTGMGTGELFF. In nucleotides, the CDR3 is TGCAGTGCTAGAGACTTTTCGACAGGGATGGGCACCGGGGAGCTGTTTTTT.